This T cell receptor (beta chain) comes out of a study of T cell responses to AZD1222 COVID-19 vaccine. Study results and caveats: Clonal diversity was possibly underestimated; the donors were predominantly white British and more often female. Spike-specific TCR breadth rose after two AZD1222 doses, and depth rose as well. Seropositive AZD1222 recipients at baseline numbered only five or six. Targeting of unmutated variant regions was reportedly seen in nearly half of spike-specific TCRs.

The length of the CDR3 is 15 residues. The germline V gene has CDR1 SGHRS and CDR2 YFSETQ. The ends lost 3 bases at V and 7 bases at J; junction bases unmatched: 11. In the case of this clone: Its antigen remains unidentified.

Here immunoSEQ multiplex PCR was the method, and the copy in TCRdb shows in-frame clones only, minus some. Found here are 150,000 to 200,000 clones, roughly 94% of them singletons; the top ten hold 1% to 1.5%. The sequence derives from an adult who received the AZD1222 COVID-19 vaccine. The chain joins TRBV5-1 to TRBJ1-1; 8 bases map to TRBD1. Sample: peripheral blood, taken 28 days after the second AZD1222 dose. DNA of the CDR3: TGCGCCAGCAGCTCTCTTCAGGGGGCGAGGGGTGAAGCTTTCTTT. It specifies CASSSLQGARGEAFF.